The sequence of this T cell receptor (beta chain) was determined in a study of blood T cell repertoires in COVID-19. The CDR3 length is 19 residues. Germline CDR1 reads MNHEY; CDR2 reads SMNVEV (reference sequence). V was pared by 6 bases and J by 6 bases, with 25 bases of the junction left unmatched. In the authors' workflow: Scientists estimated how many nucleated cells there were by amplifying reference gene primers. This table comes from immunoSEQ multiplex PCR, and its TCRdb copy is limited to in-frame clones, with some not included. V and J calls and clone size are those listed in that table; D and trimming were worked out from the DNA. Here the sample spans hundreds of thousands of clones, 80% to 90% being singletons.

Sequencing was done on a sample of peripheral blood. This clonotype was obtained from a woman older than 75 with COVID-19, enrolled during active disease. This rearrangement joins TRBV27 to TRBJ1-2, with 7 bases lining up with TRBD1. The chain's CDR3 is CASSPAGRGGQVDGHGYTF. CDR3 DNA sequence: TGTGCCAGCAGCCCAGCCGGACGGGGTGGACAGGTAGATGGGCATGGCTACACCTTC.